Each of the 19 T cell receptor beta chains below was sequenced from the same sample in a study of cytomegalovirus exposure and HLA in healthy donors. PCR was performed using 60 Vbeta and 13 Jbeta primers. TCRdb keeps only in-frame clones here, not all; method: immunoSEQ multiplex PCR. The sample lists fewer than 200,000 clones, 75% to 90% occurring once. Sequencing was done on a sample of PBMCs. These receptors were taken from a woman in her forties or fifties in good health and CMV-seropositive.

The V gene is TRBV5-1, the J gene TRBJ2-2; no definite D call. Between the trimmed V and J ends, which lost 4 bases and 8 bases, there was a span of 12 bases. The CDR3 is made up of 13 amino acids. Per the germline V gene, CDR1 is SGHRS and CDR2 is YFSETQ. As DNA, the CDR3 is TGCGCCAGCAGCACGTGGCCCCAGGGGGAGCTGTTTTTT. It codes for CASSTWPQGELFF.

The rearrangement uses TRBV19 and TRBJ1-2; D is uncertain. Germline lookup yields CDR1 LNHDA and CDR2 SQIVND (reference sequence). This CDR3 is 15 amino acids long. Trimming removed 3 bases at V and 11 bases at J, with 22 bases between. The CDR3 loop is CASSIGGGPSSFYTF. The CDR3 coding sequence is TGTGCCAGTAGTATTGGTGGAGGTCCTTCTTCCTTTTACACCTTC.

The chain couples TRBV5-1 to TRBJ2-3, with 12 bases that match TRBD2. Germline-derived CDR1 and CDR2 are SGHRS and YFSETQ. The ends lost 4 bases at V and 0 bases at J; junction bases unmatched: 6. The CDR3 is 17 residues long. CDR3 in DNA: TGCGCCAGCAGCGCTAGCGGGAGGGATCTTAGCACAGATACGCAGTATTTT. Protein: CASSASGRDLSTDTQYF. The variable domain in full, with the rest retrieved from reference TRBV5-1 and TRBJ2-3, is KAGVTQTPRYLIKTRGQQVTLSCSPISGHRSVSWYQQTPGQGLQFLFEYFSETQRNKGNFPGRFSGRQFSNSRSEMNVSTLELGDSALYLCASSASGRDLSTDTQYFGPGTRLTVL.

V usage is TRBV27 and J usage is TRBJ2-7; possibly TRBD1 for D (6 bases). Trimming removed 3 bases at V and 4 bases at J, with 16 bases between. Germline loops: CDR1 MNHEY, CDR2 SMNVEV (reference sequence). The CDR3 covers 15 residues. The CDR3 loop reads CASSLGAGIGYEQYF. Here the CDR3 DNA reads TGTGCCAGCAGTTTGGGGGCAGGGATCGGGTACGAGCAGTACTTC.

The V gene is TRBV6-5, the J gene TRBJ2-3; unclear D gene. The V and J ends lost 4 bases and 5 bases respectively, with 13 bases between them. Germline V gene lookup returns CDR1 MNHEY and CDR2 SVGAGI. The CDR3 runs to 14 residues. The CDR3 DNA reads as TGTGCCAGCAGTTCCCCCCACACCCGAGATACGCAGTATTTT. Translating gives CASSSPHTRDTQYF.

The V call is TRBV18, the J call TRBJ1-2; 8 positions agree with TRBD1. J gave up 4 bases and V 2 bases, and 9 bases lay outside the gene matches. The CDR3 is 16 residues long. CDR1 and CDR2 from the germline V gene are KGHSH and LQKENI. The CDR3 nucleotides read TGTGCCAGCTCACCAAATCAGGGGGCACATGGCTATGGCTACACCTTC. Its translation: CASSPNQGAHGYGYTF.

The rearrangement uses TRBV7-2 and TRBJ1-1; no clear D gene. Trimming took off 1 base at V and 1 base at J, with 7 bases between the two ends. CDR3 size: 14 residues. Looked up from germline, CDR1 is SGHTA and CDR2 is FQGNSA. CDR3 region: CASSLGIANTEAFF. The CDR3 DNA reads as TGTGCCAGCAGCTTAGGCATAGCGAACACTGAAGCTTTCTTT.

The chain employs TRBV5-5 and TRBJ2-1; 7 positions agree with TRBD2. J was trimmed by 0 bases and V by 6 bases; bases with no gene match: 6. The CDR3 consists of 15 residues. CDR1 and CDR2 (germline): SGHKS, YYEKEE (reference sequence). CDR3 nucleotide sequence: TGTGCCAGCACCTCCAGCGGGAACTCCTACAATGAGCAGTTCTTC. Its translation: CASTSSGNSYNEQFF.

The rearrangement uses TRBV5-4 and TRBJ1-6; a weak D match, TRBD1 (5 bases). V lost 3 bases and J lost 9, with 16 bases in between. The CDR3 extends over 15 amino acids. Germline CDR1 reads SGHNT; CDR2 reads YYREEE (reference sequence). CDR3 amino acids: CASSSYGGIGSPLHF. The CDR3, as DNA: TGTGCCAGCAGCTCCTACGGGGGGATCGGTTCACCCCTCCACTTT.

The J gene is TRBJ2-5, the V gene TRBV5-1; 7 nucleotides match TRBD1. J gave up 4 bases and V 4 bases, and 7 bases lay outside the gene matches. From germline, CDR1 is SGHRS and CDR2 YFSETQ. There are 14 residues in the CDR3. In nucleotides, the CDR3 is TGCGCCAGCAGCACCCGGACAGGAGCAGAGACCCAGTACTTC. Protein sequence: CASSTRTGAETQYF.

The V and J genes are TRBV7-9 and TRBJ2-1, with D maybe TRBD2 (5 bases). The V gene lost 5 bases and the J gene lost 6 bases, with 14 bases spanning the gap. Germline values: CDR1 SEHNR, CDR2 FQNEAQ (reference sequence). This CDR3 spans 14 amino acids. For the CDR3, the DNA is TGTGCCAGCAGCCCCGGACTCCACGGCAATGAGCAGTTCTTC. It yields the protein CASSPGLHGNEQFF.

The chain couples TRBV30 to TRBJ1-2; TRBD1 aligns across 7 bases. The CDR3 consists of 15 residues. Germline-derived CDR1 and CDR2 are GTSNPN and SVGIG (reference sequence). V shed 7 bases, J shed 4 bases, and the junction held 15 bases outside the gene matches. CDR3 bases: TGTGCCTTACGTCTCGACAGGGCGCTAGGCTATGGCTACACCTTC. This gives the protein CALRLDRALGYGYTF.

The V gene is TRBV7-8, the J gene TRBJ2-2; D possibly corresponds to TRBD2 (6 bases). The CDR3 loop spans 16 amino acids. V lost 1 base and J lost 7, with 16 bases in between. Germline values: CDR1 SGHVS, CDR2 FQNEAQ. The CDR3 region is CASSLVEGRGGGELFF. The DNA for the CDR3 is TGTGCCAGCAGCTTAGTCGAGGGCCGGGGAGGCGGGGAGCTGTTTTTT.

CDR3 in amino acids: CASSLGGISYEQYF. The CDR3 DNA sequence: TGCGCCAGCAGCTTGGGCGGGATCTCCTACGAGCAGTACTTC. The chain carries TRBV5-1 and TRBJ2-5; perhaps TRBD2 as D (6 bases). The J call may be incorrect, as the DNA end agrees better with TRBJ2-7. The CDR3 runs 14 residues. Germline-derived CDR1 and CDR2 are SGHRS and YFSETQ.

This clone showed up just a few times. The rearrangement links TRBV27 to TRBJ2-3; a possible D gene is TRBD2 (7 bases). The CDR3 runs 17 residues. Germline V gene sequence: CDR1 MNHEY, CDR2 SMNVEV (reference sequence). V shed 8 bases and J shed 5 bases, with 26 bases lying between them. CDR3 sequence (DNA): TGTGCCAGCGGTCCCGATAGGGGGAGGGCCAAAGGAGATACGCAGTATTTT. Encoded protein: CASGPDRGRAKGDTQYF.

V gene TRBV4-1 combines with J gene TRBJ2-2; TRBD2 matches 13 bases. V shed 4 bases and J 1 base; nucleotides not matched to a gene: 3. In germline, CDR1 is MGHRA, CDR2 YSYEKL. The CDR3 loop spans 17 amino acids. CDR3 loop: CASSPRTSGGNTGELFF. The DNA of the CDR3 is TGCGCCAGCAGCCCCAGGACTAGCGGGGGGAACACCGGGGAGCTGTTTTTT.

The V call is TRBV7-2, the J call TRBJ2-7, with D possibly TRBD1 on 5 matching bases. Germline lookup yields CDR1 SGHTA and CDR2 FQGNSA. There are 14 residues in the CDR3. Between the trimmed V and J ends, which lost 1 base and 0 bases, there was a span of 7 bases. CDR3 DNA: TGTGCCAGCAGCTTAGGAAGGGGCTCCTACGAGCAGTACTTC. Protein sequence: CASSLGRGSYEQYF.

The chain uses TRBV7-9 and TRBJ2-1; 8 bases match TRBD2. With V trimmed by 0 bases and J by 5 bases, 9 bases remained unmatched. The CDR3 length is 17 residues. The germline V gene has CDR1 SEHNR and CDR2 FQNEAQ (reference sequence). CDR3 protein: CASSLARGLDYHNEQFF. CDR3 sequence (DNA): TGTGCCAGCAGCTTAGCGCGGGGACTAGACTATCACAATGAGCAGTTCTTC. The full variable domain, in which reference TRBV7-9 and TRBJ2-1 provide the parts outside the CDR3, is DTGVSQNPRHKITKRGQNVTFRCDPISEHNRLYWYRQTLGQGPEFLTYFQNEAQLEKSRLLSDRFSAERPKGSFSTLEIQRTEQGDSAMYLCASSLARGLDYHNEQFFGPGTRLTVL.

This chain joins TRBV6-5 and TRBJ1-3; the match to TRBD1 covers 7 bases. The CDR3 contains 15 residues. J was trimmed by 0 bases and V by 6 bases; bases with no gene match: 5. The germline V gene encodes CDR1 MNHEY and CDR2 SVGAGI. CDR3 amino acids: CASRFTGASGNTIYF. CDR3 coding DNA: TGTGCCAGCAGATTCACAGGGGCCTCTGGAAACACCATATATTTT.